This entry is about one T cell receptor (beta chain). Its matching antigen is unknown. No infections or other immune events were documented during collection. The data are from a study of identifying expanded T cells in peripheral blood. Findings of the study overall: Over around two and four weeks, about 15 and 18 clones changed, versus 1.2 between replicates.

Profiled with immunoSEQ multiplex PCR; TCRdb holds only in-frame clones, not every one. The sample has around 100,000 clones, roughly 88% seen once. Looked up from germline, CDR1 is SGDLS and CDR2 is YYNGEE. V dropped 0 bases and J dropped 6 bases, with 14 bases sitting between them. CDR3 length: 15 amino acids. The clonotype comes from a person between 18 and 75 years old in good health. This chain links TRBV9 with TRBJ2-3; D unclear. Sequencing input: blood. CDR3 sequence reads: CASSVGKRLTDTQYF. In DNA form, the CDR3 reads TGTGCCAGCAGCGTAGGGAAAAGGCTTACGGATACGCAGTATTTT.